This T cell receptor (beta chain) was captured by sequencing in a study of blood T cell repertoires in COVID-19. This CDR3 comprises 20 residues. The germline gives CDR1 MGHRA, CDR2 YSYEKL. With 0 bases clipped from V and 7 bases from J, the junction kept 17 bases outside the gene matches. Produced via immunoSEQ multiplex PCR; TCRdb's table is partial and in-frame only. This table holds around 250,000 clones, 89% found once. The sample comprised peripheral blood. This receptor was identified in a woman aged 40 to 50 who had recovered from COVID-19. The chain links TRBV4-1 to TRBJ2-2; 10 nucleotides agree with TRBD2. The CDR3 DNA reads as TGCGCCAGCAGCCAAGATATACGGTTCGGGCTAGCGGGGGAAATCGGGGAGCTGTTTTTT. Encoded protein: CASSQDIRFGLAGEIGELFF.